Included here is one TCR beta chain sequence, with context. From the reads, TCRdb called clonotypes with MiXCR, one entry per CDR3 protein. The data show about 530,000 distinct CDR3 sequences, approximately 26% seen once. The sample is drawn from a study of T cell repertoires in cytomegalovirus infection. Overall study context: Indications came from public TCR beta signatures; they pointed to CMV infection and to a matching HLA type.

The V end lost 0 bases, the J end lost 5 bases, and 11 bases lay between the germline ends. This CDR3 has 15 amino acids. Germline V gives CDR1 LGHNA, CDR2 YSLEER. Specimen: PBMCs. The source of this sequence is a human donor in good health (CMV status not recorded). Some clones in this sample may be carry-over from other donors' samples. The chain couples TRBV4-3 to TRBJ2-1, with a weak D call TRBD1 (5 bases). Written as DNA, the CDR3 is TGCGCCAGCAGCCAAGATGCACAGGTGGACAATGAGCAGTTCTTC. It encodes CASSQDAQVDNEQFF.